A single sample gave rise to the 31 T cell receptor beta chains below, sequenced in a study of blood T cell repertoires in COVID-19. The method was immunoSEQ multiplex PCR; TCRdb's version includes in-frame clones alone and lacks a portion of them. The sample yields approximately 290,000 clones, 70% to 85% seen once. The sequencing input was peripheral blood. The source of these receptors is a human donor with COVID-19, enrolled during active disease. The donor label of this sample is uncertain.

This chain connects TRBV5-4 to TRBJ2-3, with a possible D match to TRBD1 (6 bases). Germline loops: CDR1 SGHNT, CDR2 YYREEE (reference sequence). The CDR3 totals 15 residues. The ends were cut back, 3 bases at V and 3 bases at J, with 14 bases in the middle. For the CDR3, the DNA is TGTGCCAGCAGCTGGGGCAGGGGAGCGACAGATACGCAGTATTTT. It is translated as CASSWGRGATDTQYF.

This clone was seen once. The V and J genes are TRBV28 and TRBJ2-7; 7 bases are a match to TRBD2. Per the germline V gene, CDR1 is MDHEN and CDR2 is SYDVKM. The CDR3 is 15 amino acids. Germline trimming cut 8 bases from V and 7 bases from J; bases unmatched to any gene: 17. The CDR3: CASRGRGGRAEEQYF. The CDR3 DNA reads TGTGCCAGCCGCGGGCGGGGAGGGAGGGCCGAGGAGCAGTACTTC.

The chain has TRBV19 and TRBJ1-2; D remains ambiguous. In germline, CDR1 is LNHDA, CDR2 SQIVND (reference sequence). The CDR3 length is 13 residues. Trimming cost V 3 bases and J 5 bases, with 10 bases left between them. CDR3 region: CASSMVADYGYTF. For the CDR3, the DNA is TGTGCCAGTAGTATGGTGGCAGATTATGGCTACACCTTC.

The V call is TRBV5-4, the J call TRBJ1-1; no reliable D call. V lost 4 bases and J lost 7, with 14 bases in between. The germline V gene encodes CDR1 SGHNT and CDR2 YYREEE (reference sequence). The CDR3 is 13 residues long. The CDR3 bases are TGTGCCAGCAGCCCGGGTGAACCCTATGAAGCTTTCTTT. The encoded protein is CASSPGEPYEAFF.

The chain is built from TRBV19 and TRBJ1-2; D remains ambiguous. Trimming shortened V by 5 bases and J by 7 bases, and 11 bases separated the two germline ends. In germline, CDR1 is LNHDA, CDR2 SQIVND (reference sequence). The length of the CDR3 is 12 residues. This CDR3 reads CASSAEEGGYTF. CDR3 nucleotides: TGTGCCAGTAGTGCCGAGGAGGGTGGCTACACCTTC.

This clone was recorded a few times. The chain employs TRBV4-3 and TRBJ2-7; 9 bases align to TRBD2. CDR1 is LGHNA and CDR2 is YSLEER in the germline V gene. CDR3 length: 15 amino acids. The junction had 8 bases not matched to a gene; V was cut back by 1 base and J by 7 bases. Written as DNA, the CDR3 is TGCGCCAGCAGCCAAGCGGCGGGAGGGCCTTATGAGCAGTACTTC. Translation gives CASSQAAGGPYEQYF.

The genes are TRBV29-1 and TRBJ2-2, with D unclear. The CDR3 runs to 15 residues. Per germline, CDR1 SQVTM and CDR2 ANQGSEA. V lost 2 bases, J lost 1 base, and 11 bases lay in between. The CDR3 spells CSVELAEKNTGELFF. As DNA, the CDR3 is TGCAGCGTTGAATTGGCGGAGAAGAACACCGGGGAGCTGTTTTTT.

This rearrangement joins TRBV29-1 to TRBJ1-1, with D possibly TRBD1 on 6 matching bases. V dropped 6 bases and J dropped 2 bases, with 16 bases sitting between them. This CDR3 contains 14 residues. The germline V gene has CDR1 SQVTM and CDR2 ANQGSEA. This chain's CDR3 is CSVANHRENTEAFF. The CDR3 nucleotides read TGCAGCGTCGCGAATCACAGGGAAAACACTGAAGCTTTCTTT.

V and J are TRBV6-5 and TRBJ2-2; D unresolved. The V end was cut by 2 bases, the J end by 0 bases, with 7 bases between. Germline-derived CDR1 and CDR2 are MNHEY and SVGAGI. This CDR3 contains 15 residues. The CDR3 reads CASSYDTSNTGELFF. CDR3 bases: TGTGCCAGCAGTTACGACACCTCGAACACCGGGGAGCTGTTTTTT.

The gene calls are TRBV7-2 and TRBJ2-7, with TRBD2 matching over 12 bases. Germline lookup yields CDR1 SGHTA and CDR2 FQGNSA. The CDR3 runs 17 residues. V was clipped by 1 base and J by 4 bases; unmatched bases: 8. The CDR3: CASSLGTSGMSPYEQYF. The CDR3 DNA sequence: TGTGCCAGCAGCTTAGGGACTAGCGGGATGTCCCCGTACGAGCAGTACTTC.

The rearrangement links TRBV5-1 to TRBJ1-2; perhaps TRBD1 as D (6 bases). The CDR3 spans 14 residues. Trimming took off 0 bases at V and 1 base at J, with 7 bases between the two ends. CDR1 is SGHRS, CDR2 YFSETQ, per germline. This CDR3 is CASSLEDSNYGYTF. The CDR3 bases are TGCGCCAGCAGCTTGGAGGACAGTAACTATGGCTACACCTTC. The entire variable domain, with the rest obtained from reference TRBV5-1 and TRBJ1-2, is as follows: KAGVTQTPRYLIKTRGQQVTLSCSPISGHRSVSWYQQTPGQGLQFLFEYFSETQRNKGNFPGRFSGRQFSNSRSEMNVSTLELGDSALYLCASSLEDSNYGYTFGSGTRLTVV.

The CDR3 DNA follows: TGTGCCAGCAGCCACCTTCGGACAGATCGAAAAGCTTTCTTT. Protein sequence: CASSHLRTDRKAFF. The V gene is TRBV3-1 (or the pseudogene TRBV3-2), the J gene TRBJ1-1; D is perhaps TRBD1 (6 bases). The CDR3 spans 14 residues. Germline-derived CDR1 and CDR2 are LGHDT and YNNKEL (reference sequence). Deletions cut 3 bases from V and 9 bases from J, with 17 bases between.

To note about this clone: One end of the junction does not line up with germline, which may come from a read error. The gene calls are TRBV11-2 and TRBJ2-7; 7 bases map to TRBD2. The V gene's germline CDR1 is SGHAT and CDR2 FQNNGV. The CDR3 consists of 15 residues. CDR3 residues: CASSIDGGSGGEQYF. CDR3 nucleotides: TGTGCCAGCAGCATAGATGGCGGGAGTGGAGGCGAGCAGTACTTC.

Written as DNA, the CDR3 is TGTGCCAGCAGCGTAGCTGGGAAGACAGGTCCCTCTGGAAACACCATATATTTT. Protein product: CASSVAGKTGPSGNTIYF. The rearrangement joins TRBV9 to TRBJ1-3; D might be TRBD1 (6 bases). The CDR3 runs to 18 residues. V lost 0 bases and J lost 0, with 16 bases in between. Looked up from germline, CDR1 is SGDLS and CDR2 is YYNGEE.

This chain links TRBV7-2 with TRBJ2-2; 8 positions agree with TRBD2. Trimming took 2 bases from V and 2 from J; bases not matched to a gene: 4. This CDR3 has 16 amino acids. Looked up from germline, CDR1 is SGHTA and CDR2 is FQGNSA. The CDR3 loop is CASSLSGRLNTGELFF. The DNA of the CDR3 is TGTGCCAGCAGCTTAAGCGGGAGACTCAACACCGGGGAGCTGTTTTTT.

This rearrangement joins TRBV6-5 to TRBJ2-1; unclear D gene. CDR3 size: 13 residues. The V gene lost 6 bases and the J gene lost 0 bases, with 6 bases spanning the gap. Germline V gene data show CDR1 as MNHEY and CDR2 as SVGAGI. Here the CDR3 reads CASRSRSYNEQFF. DNA of the CDR3: TGTGCCAGCAGGAGTCGCTCCTACAATGAGCAGTTCTTC.

This chain uses TRBV9 with TRBJ1-2; D ambiguous. V lost 3 bases and J 4 bases, leaving 10 bases between the germline ends. The CDR3 runs 13 residues. Germline CDR1 and CDR2: SGDLS and YYNGEE. The CDR3 loop reads CASSEVEGYGYTF. The DNA of the CDR3 is TGTGCCAGCAGCGAAGTGGAGGGCTATGGCTACACCTTC.

V and J are TRBV6-5 and TRBJ1-1; the D gene is possibly TRBD1 (5 bases). The CDR3 has 11 amino acids. In germline, CDR1 is MNHEY, CDR2 SVGAGI. V was pared by 2 bases and J by 10 bases, with 8 bases between. The CDR3 DNA reads TGTGCCAGCAGTTACCAGGGAGGAGCTTTCTTT. This sequence encodes CASSYQGGAFF.

This chain connects TRBV6-6 to TRBJ1-2; a possible D gene is TRBD1 (5 bases). This CDR3 has 16 residues. Trimming left V 2 bases short and J 3 bases short, with 16 bases between. The germline V gene encodes CDR1 MNHNY and CDR2 SVGAGI (reference sequence). The CDR3 here is CASSYPGQGRDYGYTF. In nucleotides, the CDR3 is TGTGCCAGCAGTTACCCCGGACAAGGCCGGGACTATGGCTACACCTTC.

The chain recombines TRBV5-5 with TRBJ2-2, with 9 bases lining up with TRBD2. The germline V gene encodes CDR1 SGHKS and CDR2 YYEKEE (reference sequence). The CDR3 spans 16 residues. V shed 3 bases, J shed 4 bases, and the junction held 7 bases outside the gene matches. CDR3 in amino acids: CASSSVAGVSTGELFF. The CDR3 bases are TGTGCCAGCAGCTCCGTAGCGGGAGTTAGCACCGGGGAGCTGTTTTTT.

The chain combines TRBV29-1 with TRBJ1-2, with D unclear. In germline, CDR1 is SQVTM, CDR2 ANQGSEA. The germline V and J ends were trimmed by 6 bases and 6 bases, with 14 bases remaining between them. This CDR3 is 12 amino acids long. For the CDR3, the DNA is TGCAGCGTGGCTGACGGAGGTGATGGCTACACCTTC. Amino acids: CSVADGGDGYTF.

V gene TRBV7-2 combines with J gene TRBJ2-2, with D hard to call. The CDR3 is 14 amino acids. Germline CDR1 and CDR2: SGHTA and FQGNSA. Trimming took 1 base from V and 5 from J, leaving 8 bases between them. The CDR3 spells CASSLGQNTGELFF. CDR3 bases: TGTGCCAGCAGCTTAGGCCAGAATACCGGGGAGCTGTTTTTT.

The chain recombines TRBV5-6 with TRBJ2-3; D call uncertain. Germline lookup yields CDR1 SGHDT and CDR2 YYEEEE. V was shortened by 1 base and J by 0 bases, with 6 bases between the two germline ends. The CDR3 sequence is 14 residues long. The CDR3: CASSLITSTDTQYF. CDR3 DNA sequence: TGTGCCAGCAGCTTGATTACTAGCACAGATACGCAGTATTTT.

The chain couples TRBV4-1 to TRBJ1-2; a weak D match, TRBD1 (5 bases). V was clipped by 0 bases and J by 2 bases, with 16 bases between them. Germline V gives CDR1 MGHRA, CDR2 YSYEKL. CDR3 length: 17 residues. CDR3 sequence (DNA): TGCGCCAGCAGCCAAGAAGTCCGGGCCAGGGCGAACTATGGCTACACCTTC. Amino acid sequence: CASSQEVRARANYGYTF.

CDR3 residues: CASSRGQGDQPQHF. CDR3 nucleotide sequence: TGCGCCAGCAGCCGAGGACAGGGGGATCAGCCCCAGCATTTT. The chain is built from TRBV5-1 and TRBJ1-5; TRBD1 aligns across 10 bases. V was clipped by 4 bases and J by 5 bases; unmatched bases: 3. The CDR3 spans 14 residues. Germline assignment: CDR1 SGHRS and CDR2 YFSETQ.

V is TRBV19 and J is TRBJ1-2; D is possibly TRBD1 (5 bases). Trimming shortened V by 5 bases and J by 4 bases, and 11 bases separated the two germline ends. CDR3 length: 13 residues. Germline V gives CDR1 LNHDA, CDR2 SQIVND (reference sequence). The chain's CDR3 is CASSVQGAYGYTF. The CDR3 coding sequence is TGTGCCAGTAGTGTTCAGGGTGCCTATGGCTACACCTTC.

V gene TRBV19 combines with J gene TRBJ2-3; unclear D gene. CDR3 length: 15 amino acids. Between the trimmed V and J ends, which lost 3 bases and 0 bases, there was a span of 10 bases. Germline CDR1 reads LNHDA; CDR2 reads SQIVND (reference sequence). CDR3 nucleotides: TGTGCCAGTAGTATCTACAGATCTAGCACAGATACGCAGTATTTT. Translation gives CASSIYRSSTDTQYF.

The chain couples TRBV5-1 to TRBJ1-4, with a possible D match to TRBD1 (6 bases). The CDR3 is made up of 14 amino acids. Germline CDR1 is SGHRS and CDR2 is YFSETQ. The ends were cut back, 4 bases at V and 4 bases at J, with 11 bases in the middle. CDR3 amino acids: CASSRDTINEKLFF. In DNA, the CDR3 is TGCGCCAGCAGCCGGGACACCATTAATGAAAAACTGTTTTTT.

The chain uses TRBV19 and TRBJ1-1, with D hard to call. This CDR3 has 14 residues. Trimming took off 3 bases at V and 2 bases at J, with 10 bases between the two ends. Germline CDR1 is LNHDA and CDR2 is SQIVND (reference sequence). Here the CDR3 DNA reads TGTGCCAGTAGTATGCTACCTCCTAACACTGAAGCTTTCTTT. Its translation is CASSMLPPNTEAFF.

The chain has TRBV7-8 and TRBJ1-5; D not certain. CDR1 SGHVS and CDR2 FQNEAQ come from the germline V gene. The CDR3 has 15 residues. V lost 0 bases, J lost 7 bases, and 13 bases lay in between. The CDR3 region is CASSLATGVRQPQHF. CDR3 DNA: TGTGCCAGCAGCTTAGCCACCGGGGTTCGACAGCCCCAGCATTTT.

The rearrangement links TRBV5-1 to TRBJ2-7, with a possible D match to TRBD1 (5 bases). Trimming pared 5 bases from V and 3 bases from J, leaving 6 bases between. The germline V gene encodes CDR1 SGHRS and CDR2 YFSETQ. The CDR3 runs 11 residues. CDR3 loop: CASSRGYEQYF. DNA for the CDR3: TGCGCCAGCAGTAGGGGCTACGAGCAGTACTTC.